The rows below give T cell receptor beta chains drawn from one sample of a study of T cell changes during pregnancy in multiple sclerosis. Sequencing was performed with immunoSEQ multiplex PCR; in TCRdb, only in-frame clones are kept and a portion is missing. The repertoire holds about 48,000 clones, 85% to 95% seen once, with approximately 0.91% in the top ten. This material consisted of CD4+ T cells from peripheral blood mononuclear cells, taken in the second trimester of pregnancy. These receptors all stem from a female donor in good health, enrolled as a control in a pregnancy study. The CDR3 runs from the conserved cysteine through the conserved F or W. The order of the fields is V gene, D gene, J gene, clone size, CDR3 DNA, CDR3 protein. A D gene is named only where the DNA matches it firmly. Clone size is stated in some rows and not others, as once, few, many or a class when expanded.

>TRBV6-6|.|TRBJ1-2|once
TGTGCCAGCAGTTTCGGGGAGGGCTACACCTTC
CASSFGEGYTF
>TRBV13|.|TRBJ2-7|.
TGTGCCAGCAGCTCCCCCACCGGGGGTCCATCCTACGAGCAGTACTTC
CASSSPTGGPSYEQYF
>TRBV7-8|TRBD2|TRBJ2-1|.
TGTGCCAGCAGCTCCTTAATTGGGAGCTCTAGCGGGAGGGGGCCCCACAATGAGCAGTTCTTC
CASSSLIGSSSGRGPHNEQFF
>TRBV7-3|.|TRBJ2-2|.
TGTGCCAGCAGCTTAAATCGGGTCAGATACAACACCGGGGAGCTGTTTTTT
CASSLNRVRYNTGELFF
>TRBV30|TRBD1|TRBJ1-2|.
TGTGCCTGGAGTGAAGGTGGGACAGGGCCCCTAAGGCGATATGGCTACACCTTC
CAWSEGGTGPLRRYGYTF
>TRBV7-3|TRBD1|TRBJ2-1|.
TGTGCCAGCAGCCCACAGGGGGCATCCTACAATGAGCAGTTCTTC
CASSPQGASYNEQFF
>TRBV18|TRBD1|TRBJ2-2|.
TGTGCCAGCTCCATAGGACAGGGGGCGACCGGGGAGCTGTTTTTT
CASSIGQGATGELFF
>TRBV5-1|.|TRBJ1-4|.
TGCGCCAGCAGCTTGGTCACAGGGACGGGGGAAAAACTGTTTTTT
CASSLVTGTGEKLFF
>TRBV28|TRBD1|TRBJ2-5|once
TGTGCCAGCAGTCTCGGGACAGCTTACCAAGAGACCCAGTACTTC
CASSLGTAYQETQYF
>TRBV28|TRBD1|TRBJ2-6|.
TGTGCCAGCAGTTTATTCGGGACAGCGAGCTCTGGGGCCAACGTCCTGACTTTC
CASSLFGTASSGANVLTF
>TRBV7-9|.|TRBJ2-3|.
TGTGCCAGCAGCTTAAAACGGGTCGGCACAGATACGCAGTATTTT
CASSLKRVGTDTQYF
>TRBV27|.|TRBJ1-4|.
TGTGCCAGCGGCTCCCGGGGGGTACGAGAAAAACTGTTTTTT
CASGSRGVREKLFF
>TRBV19|.|TRBJ1-6|.
TGTGCCAGTACCTGGGGGGGACAAGGGAATTCACCCCTCCACTTT
CASTWGGQGNSPLHF
>TRBV23-1|.|TRBJ1-2|.
TGCGCCAGCAGTCATTCCGGGACAAGAGGGTTCTATGGCTACACCTTC
CASSHSGTRGFYGYTF
>TRBV5-4|.|TRBJ1-1|.
TGTGCCAGCAGCTTGCTCAGGGGTGGTTTTACTGAAGCTTTCTTT
CASSLLRGGFTEAFF
>TRBV28|TRBD1|TRBJ1-4|.
TGTGCCAGCCGGACAGGGGGCGAGTTTATGGAAAAACTGTTTTTT
CASRTGGEFMEKLFF
>TRBV19|TRBD1|TRBJ1-6|.
TGTGCCAGTAGTATCGAGGGTCGACAGGGGGTATATTCACCCCTCCACTTT
CASSIEGRQGVYSPLHF